Below are 4 T cell receptor beta chains sequenced from a single sample in a study of OX40 agonist ivuxolimab in advanced cancers. Measured with immunoSEQ multiplex PCR; TCRdb has only the in-frame clones, and not every one. The repertoire holds some 80,000 clones, around 84% seen once, with approximately 7.4% in the top ten. The sample was CD4+ or CD8+ T cells sorted from blood, taken in a trial of the OX40 agonist ivuxolimab. These receptors originate from an adult with an advanced solid tumor such as melanoma, head and neck, liver or kidney cancer.

The V gene is TRBV11-2, the J gene TRBJ1-5; D uncertain. The V end was cut by 0 bases, the J end by 6 bases, with 9 bases between. Germline loops: CDR1 SGHAT, CDR2 FQNNGV. This CDR3 is 14 amino acids long. The CDR3 sequence is CASSLDEGSQPQHF. For the CDR3, the DNA is TGTGCCAGCAGCTTAGATGAAGGTAGTCAGCCCCAGCATTTT.

The rearrangement links TRBV12-5 to TRBJ1-6; TRBD1 matches at 7 bases. The CDR3 is 15 residues long. The trim removed 5 bases at V and 5 bases at J, leaving 6 bases unmatched. Germline V lookup: CDR1 LGHNT, CDR2 FRNRAP. The CDR3 sequence: CASGPQTGNNSPLHF. The CDR3 coding sequence is TGTGCTAGTGGTCCCCAGACAGGGAATAATTCACCCCTCCACTTT.

This clone was counted a single time. This sequence joins TRBV7-8 and TRBJ1-4, with D unresolved. Trimming cost V 0 bases and J 7 bases, with 9 bases left between them. Germline CDR1 SGHVS, CDR2 FQNEAQ. The CDR3 totals 14 residues. The CDR3, as DNA: TGTGCCAGCAGCTTAGCACCGGGGATTGAAAAACTGTTTTTT. It encodes CASSLAPGIEKLFF. The full variable domain, rest sourced from reference TRBV7-8 and TRBJ1-4, is GAGVSQSPRYKVAKRGQDVALRCDPISGHVSLFWYQQALGQGPEFLTYFQNEAQLDKSGLPSDRFFAERPEGSVSTLKIQRTQQEDSAVYLCASSLAPGIEKLFFGSGTQLSVL.

The chain uses TRBV5-8 and TRBJ2-1, with D perhaps being TRBD1 or TRBD2 (5 bases each). CDR1 and CDR2 from the germline V gene are SGHTS and YDEGEE. The CDR3 loop spans 13 amino acids. V lost 4 bases and J lost 6, with 11 bases in between. The CDR3 reads CASSQGRSNEQFF. The CDR3, as DNA: TGTGCCAGCAGCCAGGGACGGAGCAATGAGCAGTTCTTC.